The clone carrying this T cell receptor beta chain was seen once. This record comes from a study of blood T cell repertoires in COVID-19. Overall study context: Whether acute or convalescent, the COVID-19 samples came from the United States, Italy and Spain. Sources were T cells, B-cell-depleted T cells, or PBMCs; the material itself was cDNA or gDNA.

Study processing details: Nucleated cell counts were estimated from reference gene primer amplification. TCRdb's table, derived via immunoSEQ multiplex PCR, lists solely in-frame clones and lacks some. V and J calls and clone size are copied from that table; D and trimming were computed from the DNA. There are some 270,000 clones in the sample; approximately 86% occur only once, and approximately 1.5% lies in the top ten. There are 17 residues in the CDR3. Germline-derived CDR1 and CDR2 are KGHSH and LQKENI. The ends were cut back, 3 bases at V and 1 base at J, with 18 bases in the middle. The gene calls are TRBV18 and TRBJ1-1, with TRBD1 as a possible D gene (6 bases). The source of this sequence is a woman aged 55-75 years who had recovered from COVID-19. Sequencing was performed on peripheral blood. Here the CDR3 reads CASSPVLVLDRNTEAFF. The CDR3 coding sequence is TGTGCCAGCTCACCGGTCTTAGTTTTGGACAGGAACACTGAAGCTTTCTTT.